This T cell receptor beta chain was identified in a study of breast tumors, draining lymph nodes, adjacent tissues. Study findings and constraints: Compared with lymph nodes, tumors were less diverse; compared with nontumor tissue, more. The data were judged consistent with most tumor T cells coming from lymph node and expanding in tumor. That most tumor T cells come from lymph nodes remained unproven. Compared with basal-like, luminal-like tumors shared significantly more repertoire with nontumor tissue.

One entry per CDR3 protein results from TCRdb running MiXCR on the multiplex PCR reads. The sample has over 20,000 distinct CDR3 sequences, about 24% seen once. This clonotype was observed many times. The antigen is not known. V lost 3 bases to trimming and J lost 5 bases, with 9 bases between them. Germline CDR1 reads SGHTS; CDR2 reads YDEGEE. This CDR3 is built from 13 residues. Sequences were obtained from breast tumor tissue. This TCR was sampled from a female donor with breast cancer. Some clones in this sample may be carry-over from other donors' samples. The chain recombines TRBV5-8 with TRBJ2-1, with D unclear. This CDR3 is CASSSVQHNEQFF. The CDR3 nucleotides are TGTGCCAGCAGCTCGGTCCAACACAATGAGCAGTTCTTC.